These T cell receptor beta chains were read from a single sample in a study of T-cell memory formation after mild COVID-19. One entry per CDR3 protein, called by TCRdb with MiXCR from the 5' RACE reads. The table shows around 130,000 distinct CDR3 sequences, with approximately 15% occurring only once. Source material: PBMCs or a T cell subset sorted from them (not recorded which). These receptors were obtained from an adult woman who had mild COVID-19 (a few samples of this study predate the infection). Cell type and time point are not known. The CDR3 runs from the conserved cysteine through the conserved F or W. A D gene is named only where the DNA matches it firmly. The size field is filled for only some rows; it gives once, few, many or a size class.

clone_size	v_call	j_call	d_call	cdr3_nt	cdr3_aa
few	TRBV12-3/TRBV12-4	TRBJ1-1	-	TGTGCCAGCAGTTTATCGGCAGACATGAACACTGAAGCTTTCTTT	CASSLSADMNTEAFF
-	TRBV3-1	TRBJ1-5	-	TGTGCCAGCAGCCAAGATCACGGCAAGAAGCCCCAGCATTTT	CASSQDHGKKPQHF
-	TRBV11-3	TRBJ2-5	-	TGTGCCAGCAGCTTAGGACCCTTGGAGACCCAGTACTTC	CASSLGPLETQYF
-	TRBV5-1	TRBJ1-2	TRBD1	TGCGCCAGCAGCTTGGCGGAGGGGGCTAATCTTGGCTACACCTTC	CASSLAEGANLGYTF
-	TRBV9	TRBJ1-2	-	TGTGCCAGCAGCGTCGGCAGGGAGACCGCGAACTATGGCTACACCTTC	CASSVGRETANYGYTF
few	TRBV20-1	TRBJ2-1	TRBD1	TGCAGTGCTAGACCGACAGGGGGGACAGGGTCATACTCCCCCTATGAGCAGTTCTTC	CSARPTGGTGSYSPYEQFF
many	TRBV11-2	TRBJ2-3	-	TGTGCCAGCAGCTTAGTTCAGGGGCCCCCTGATACGCAGTATTTT	CASSLVQGPPDTQYF
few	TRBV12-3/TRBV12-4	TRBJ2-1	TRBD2	TGTGCCAGCAGACCCCCCGGGACTAGCGGGTATTCCTACAATGAGCAGTTCTTC	CASRPPGTSGYSYNEQFF
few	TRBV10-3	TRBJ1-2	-	TGTGCCATCAGAGAGGCGGGAGCTAACTATGGCTACACCTTC	CAIREAGANYGYTF
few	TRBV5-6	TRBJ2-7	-	TGTGCCAGCAGCCTAGGGACGGGTTTCTACGAGCAGTACTTC	CASSLGTGFYEQYF
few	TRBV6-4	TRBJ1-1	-	TGTGCCAGCAGTTCCCAGGGCGTGGGCACTGAAGCTTTCTTT	CASSSQGVGTEAFF
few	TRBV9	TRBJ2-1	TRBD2	TGTGCCAGCAGCGCTGGACTAGCGGGAGGTAATGAGCAGTTCTTC	CASSAGLAGGNEQFF
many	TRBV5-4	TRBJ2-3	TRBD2	TGTGCCAGCAGCTCGACTAGCGGGAGCACAGATACGCAGTATTTT	CASSSTSGSTDTQYF
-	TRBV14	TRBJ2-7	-	TGTGCCAGCAGCTCCCGCCCGTTACTAAGGGGAAGCTCCTACGAGCAGTACTTC	CASSSRPLLRGSSYEQYF
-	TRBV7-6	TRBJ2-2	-	TGTGCCAGCACCCCCCCAGGGGCGAACACCGGGGAGCTGTTTTTT	CASTPPGANTGELFF
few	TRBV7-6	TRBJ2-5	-	TGTGCCAGCAGCCCACGGAGGGGGGAGACCCAGTACTTC	CASSPRRGETQYF
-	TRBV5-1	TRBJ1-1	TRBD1	TGCGCCAGCAGCCCCGGACAGGGGGTCGACACTGAAGCTTTCTTT	CASSPGQGVDTEAFF
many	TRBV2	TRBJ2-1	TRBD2	TGTGCCAGCAGCGAGCGGGAAAGCTCCTACAATGAGCAGTTCTTC	CASSERESSYNEQFF
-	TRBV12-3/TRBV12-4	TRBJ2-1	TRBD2	TGTGCCAGCAGTTTATTAGCGGGGGCGCTAGGGTTCTTC	CASSLLAGALGFF
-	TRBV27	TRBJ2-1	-	TGTGCCAGCAGGGGGACTCGGTTGAATGAGCAGTTCTTC	CASRGTRLNEQFF
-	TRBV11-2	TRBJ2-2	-	TGTGCCAGCAGCTTAGATACGCGGCGGGGCACCGGGGAGCTGTTTTTT	CASSLDTRRGTGELFF
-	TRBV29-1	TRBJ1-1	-	TGCAGCGTTCATGGGGGGCCGAACACTGAAGCTTTCTTT	CSVHGGPNTEAFF
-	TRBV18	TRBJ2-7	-	TGTGCCAGCTCAAACAGGGACGAGCAGTACTTC	CASSNRDEQYF
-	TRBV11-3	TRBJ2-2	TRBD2	TGTGCCAGCAGCCCCCGACTAGCGGGGGGGTTCGGGGAGCTGTTTTTT	CASSPRLAGGFGELFF
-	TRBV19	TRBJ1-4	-	TGTGCCAGTAGTATGGCGCTCTGGCTGGCGCCTAATGAAAAACTGTTTTTT	CASSMALWLAPNEKLFF
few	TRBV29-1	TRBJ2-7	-	TGCAGCGTTGAAAGGCTAGTCGGTTCCTACGAGCAGTACTTC	CSVERLVGSYEQYF
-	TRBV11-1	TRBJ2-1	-	TGTGCCAGCAGCTTAGGAGGAGGGAGGCGGCATGAGCAGTTCTTC	CASSLGGGRRHEQFF
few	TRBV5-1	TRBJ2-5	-	TGCGCCAGCAGCTTGGCCGGGCAGGGAGGGACCCAGTACTTC	CASSLAGQGGTQYF
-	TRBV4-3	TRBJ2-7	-	TGCGCCAGCAGCGAGGGCAGGGGGGGGTACGAGCAGTACTTC	CASSEGRGGYEQYF
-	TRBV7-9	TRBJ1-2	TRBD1	TGTGCCAGCAGCGTCGGGACAGGGTATGGCTACACCTTC	CASSVGTGYGYTF
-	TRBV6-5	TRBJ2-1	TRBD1	TGTGCCAGCAGTTACAACAGGGGTCATGAGCAGTTCTTC	CASSYNRGHEQFF
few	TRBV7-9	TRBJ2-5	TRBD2	TGTGCCAGCACCCTAGCGGGGCAAGAGACCCAGTACTTC	CASTLAGQETQYF
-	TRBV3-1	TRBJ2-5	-	TGTGCCAGCAGCCCCCCAACAGGTTTCCAAGAGACCCAGTACTTC	CASSPPTGFQETQYF
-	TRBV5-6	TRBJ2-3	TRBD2	TGTGCCAGCACAAAATACACTAGCGGCAACACAGATACGCAGTATTTT	CASTKYTSGNTDTQYF
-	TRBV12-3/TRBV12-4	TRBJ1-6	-	TGTGCCAGCAGGCTAATCGGGGGGAGGGGGAATAATTCACCCCTCCACTTT	CASRLIGGRGNNSPLHF
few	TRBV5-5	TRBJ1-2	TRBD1	TGTGCCAGCACGAACGACCCGGGACAGTCGGGCTATGGCTACACCTTC	CASTNDPGQSGYGYTF
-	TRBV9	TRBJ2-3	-	TGTGCCAGCAGCGTAGTGAGCGGGCGGAGCACAGATACGCAGTATTTT	CASSVVSGRSTDTQYF
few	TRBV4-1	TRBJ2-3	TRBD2	TGCGCCAGCAGCCAACCCCCCGGGTCGGTAGCGGGGGGCCGCACAGATACGCAGTATTTT	CASSQPPGSVAGGRTDTQYF
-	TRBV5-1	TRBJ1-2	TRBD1	TGCGCCAGCAGCTTAAACAGGGGAGATGGCTACACCTTC	CASSLNRGDGYTF
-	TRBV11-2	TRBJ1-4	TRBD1	TGTGCCAGCAGGGCCGGGACAGGGGTAGAAAAACTGTTTTTT	CASRAGTGVEKLFF
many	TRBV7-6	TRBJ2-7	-	TGTGCCAGCAGCTTACTGAGGAACCACGAGCAGTACTTC	CASSLLRNHEQYF
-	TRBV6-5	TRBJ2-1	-	TGTGCCAGCAGTTACCTGGGGCAGAATGAGCAGTTCTTC	CASSYLGQNEQFF
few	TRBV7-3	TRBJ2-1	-	TGTGCCAGCAGTCTACTCCCAGGACTGGCGAACAATGAGCAGTTCTTC	CASSLLPGLANNEQFF
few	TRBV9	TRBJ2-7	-	TGTGCCAGCAGCGTTGGAGGGACCACCTACGAGCAGTACTTC	CASSVGGTTYEQYF